This T cell receptor (beta chain) stems from a study of human T cells and chemical hapten exposure. Trimming pared 0 bases from V and 3 bases from J, leaving 12 bases between. CDR3 length: 15 amino acids. In germline, CDR1 is ENHRY, CDR2 SYGVKD. Sample time point: patch test 1, 2 weeks after DPC sensitization. Treatment specified: therapeutic diphenylcyclopropenone sensitization with weekly scalp DPC. TCRdb itself ran the RACE reads through MiXCR, one entry per CDR3 protein. This sample yields some 380,000 distinct CDR3 sequences, of which roughly 4.8% are seen a single time; approximately 2.1% belongs to the top ten.

Here the sequenced sample was whole blood, taken in connection with sensitization to the hapten diphenylcyclopropenone (DPC). The source of this sequence is a woman aged 45-59 years with alopecia areata. Some clones in this sample may be carry-over from other donors' samples. V is TRBV10-3 and J is TRBJ2-7; D remains unclear. The CDR3 spells CAISESGQIDYEQYF. CDR3 sequence (DNA): TGTGCCATCAGTGAGTCAGGGCAGATAGACTACGAGCAGTACTTC.